The 7 T cell receptor beta chains presented below share a single source sample, sequenced in a study of shared clonotypes between healthy human individuals. The naive CD8 subset, CD45RO-negative cells positively selected for CCR7, excluded terminally differentiated effector memory CD45RA+ cells. Some clones are missing from TCRdb's copy, which holds only in-frame ones; the method was immunoSEQ multiplex PCR. The data show hundreds of thousands of clones, about 96% seen once. Sequenced input: naive CD8+ T cells sorted from blood. The receptors stem from a young woman in good health.

A few counts support this clone. The chain carries TRBV27 and TRBJ1-1; D not certain. CDR3 size: 15 residues. The V end was cut by 0 bases, the J end by 1 base, with 9 bases between. In germline, CDR1 is MNHEY, CDR2 SMNVEV (reference sequence). CDR3 DNA: TGTGCCAGCAGTTTATCGCTACGGGGGAACACTGAAGCTTTCTTT. This encodes CASSLSLRGNTEAFF.

The rearrangement uses TRBV9 and TRBJ1-2; D not certain. The V end lost 3 bases, the J end lost 0 bases, and 9 bases lay between the germline ends. The CDR3 consists of 14 residues. Germline V gives CDR1 SGDLS, CDR2 YYNGEE. CDR3: CASSGEAANYGYTF. DNA of the CDR3: TGTGCCAGCAGCGGCGAGGCAGCTAACTATGGCTACACCTTC.

Worth noting for this clone: Other DNA sequences of this sample code for an identical CDR3. The chain combines TRBV28 with TRBJ2-1; D is uncertain. The V end lost 5 bases, the J end lost 10 bases, and 9 bases lay between the germline ends. Germline V gene lookup returns CDR1 MDHEN and CDR2 SYDVKM. The CDR3 consists of 11 residues. The CDR3: CASSLISEQFF. The CDR3 nucleotides read TGTGCCAGCAGTCTCATCTCGGAGCAGTTCTTC.

The chain links TRBV6-1 to TRBJ2-1; D call uncertain. The length of the CDR3 is 11 residues. V lost 1 base and J 12 bases, leaving 7 bases between the germline ends. In germline, CDR1 is MNHNS, CDR2 SASEGT. This CDR3 is CASSEGLVQFF. In nucleotides, the CDR3 is TGTGCCAGCAGTGAAGGGTTGGTGCAGTTCTTC.

The chain uses TRBV10-3 and TRBJ2-2, with 9 bases lining up with TRBD1. The CDR3 is 16 amino acids. Germline trimming cut 7 bases from V and 6 bases from J; bases unmatched to any gene: 12. CDR1 ENHRY and CDR2 SYGVKD come from the germline V gene. CDR3 nucleotides: TGTGCCATCAAAAGAGGAAGGACAGGGGCGGCCGGGGAGCTGTTTTTT. As protein: CAIKRGRTGAAGELFF.

The chain recombines TRBV7-9 with TRBJ1-1, with 8 bases fitting TRBD1. V trimming: 5 bases; J trimming: 6 bases; junction bases outside the gene matches: 14. The V gene's germline CDR1 is SEHNR and CDR2 FQNEAQ (reference sequence). The CDR3 is made up of 16 amino acids. CDR3 bases: TGTGCCAGCAGCCAGGGCCGGGACAGGCCTAAGTCTGAAGCTTTCTTT. Translated, it gives CASSQGRDRPKSEAFF.

In DNA form, the CDR3 reads TGTGCCAGCTCCCCCATTAGCAATCAGCCCCAGCATTTT. Translating gives CASSPISNQPQHF. The chain employs TRBV6-5 and TRBJ1-5; no clear D. This CDR3 comprises 13 residues. The germline V gene has CDR1 MNHEY and CDR2 SVGAGI. V was shortened by 8 bases and J by 0 bases, with 8 bases between the two germline ends.